This is a list of T cell receptor beta chains from one sample in a study of blood T cell repertoires in COVID-19. Sequenced by immunoSEQ multiplex PCR; TCRdb stores in-frame clones only, minus some. The data contain 150,000 to 200,000 clones, about four fifths of them seen just once; the ten biggest clones take up roughly 15%. Sequenced sample: peripheral blood. The source is a man in his late teens or twenties with active or convalescent COVID-19. The CDR3 runs from the conserved cysteine through the conserved F or W. The D gene is left open where the match is weak. Clone size is not always given. Where it is, it says once, few, many or a class for expanded clones.

clone_size	d_call	v_call	j_call	cdr3_nt	cdr3_aa
.	.	TRBV5-1	TRBJ2-7	TGCGCCAGCAGCTGGGGGGGCGTTGATTCCTACGAGCAGTACTTC	CASSWGGVDSYEQYF
few	TRBD1	TRBV23-1	TRBJ1-3	TGCGCCAGCAGTCAATCAGACAGGGGGCTAGACACCATATATTTT	CASSQSDRGLDTIYF
.	.	TRBV6-5	TRBJ2-7	TGTGCCAGCAGTCGGGACTCCCTGAACGAGCAGTACTTC	CASSRDSLNEQYF
few	TRBD1	TRBV2	TRBJ1-4	TGTGCCAGCAGTCTTAGACAGGGGATTTATGAAAAACTGTTTTTT	CASSLRQGIYEKLFF
once	TRBD1	TRBV3-1/TRBV3-2	TRBJ2-7	TGTGCCAGCAGCCAAGCCGGGACAGGGGACGAGCAGTACTTC	CASSQAGTGDEQYF
.	TRBD1	TRBV29-1	TRBJ2-7	TGCAGCGTTGGCCGTCCGGGCGGGACAGGATACGAGCAGTACTTC	CSVGRPGGTGYEQYF
.	TRBD2	TRBV11-2	TRBJ2-7	TGTGCCAGCAGCTTAGGTACTAGCGGCTCCTACGAGCAGTACTTC	CASSLGTSGSYEQYF
once	TRBD1	TRBV2	TRBJ2-5	TGTGCCAGCAGAACCGGGACAGGGGGGAGTAACCAGTACTTC	CASRTGTGGSNQYF
.	TRBD2	TRBV9	TRBJ2-6	TGTGCCAGCAGCGTAAAGAGGGGTGAGGTAGCGGGAGTATGGGCTGGGGCCAACGTCCTGACTTTC	CASSVKRGEVAGVWAGANVLTF
once	.	TRBV28	TRBJ1-5	TGTGCCAGCAGTTTTATGGTTTTAGAGTTTCAGCCCCAGCATTTT	CASSFMVLEFQPQHF
.	TRBD1	TRBV7-9	TRBJ1-6	TGTGCCAGCAGCGGACAGGGTTCTGGGAATTCACCCCTCCACTTT	CASSGQGSGNSPLHF
.	TRBD1	TRBV11-2	TRBJ1-1	TGTGCCAGCAGCTTCCAGGGGGCGCAGGGCACTGAAGCTTTCTTT	CASSFQGAQGTEAFF
.	TRBD1	TRBV5-1	TRBJ1-5	TGCGCCAGCAGCTTGGGGACAGGGGGCAATCAGCCCCAGCATTTT	CASSLGTGGNQPQHF
.	.	TRBV11-3	TRBJ2-2	TGTGCCAGCAGCTTAGCGGGGGTAAACACCGGGGAGCTGTTTTTT	CASSLAGVNTGELFF
.	.	TRBV27	TRBJ2-2	TGTGCCGTCGGGGTCTACGGGGAGCTGTTTTTT	CAVGVYGELFF
many	.	TRBV19	TRBJ1-3	TGTGCCAGTAGTGTCGACAGCGATTGGGCTGCTGGAAACACCATATATTTT	CASSVDSDWAAGNTIYF
.	.	TRBV21-1	TRBJ2-1	TGTGCCAGCAGCATTGGCGGGAGGGCCGCAAATGAGCAGTTCTTC	CASSIGGRAANEQFF
.	.	TRBV7-9	TRBJ1-2	TGTGCCAGCAGCTTACAGCGCCAGGGAGCAGGGGTTAACTATGGCTACACCTTC	CASSLQRQGAGVNYGYTF
.	TRBD2	TRBV7-2	TRBJ2-5	TGTGCCAGCAGGCCGGGGGCTAGCGGGAGTCCGGAGACCCAGTACTTC	CASRPGASGSPETQYF
few	.	TRBV11-2	TRBJ2-2	TGTGCCAGCAGCTCCTCCGTGTATACCGGGGAGCTGTTTTTT	CASSSSVYTGELFF
.	.	TRBV3-1/TRBV3-2	TRBJ2-1	TGTGCCAGCAGCCGAGGATTAACCGGGACAAGGGCCTACAATGAGCAGTTCTTC	CASSRGLTGTRAYNEQFF
.	TRBD1	TRBV18	TRBJ2-7	TGTGCCAGCTCAGAGGACAGGGGTGGCTCCTACGAGCAGTACTTC	CASSEDRGGSYEQYF
.	TRBD1	TRBV19	TRBJ1-5	TGTGCCAGTAGCCGGGACAGGGGTAATCAGCCCCAGCATTTT	CASSRDRGNQPQHF
few	TRBD2	TRBV7-2	TRBJ2-1	TGTGCCAGCAGCACCGGGAGGTCCAACAATGAGCAGTTCTTC	CASSTGRSNNEQFF
.	.	TRBV6-2/TRBV6-3	TRBJ1-2	TGTGCCAGCAGTTACTCGACTCGGGATTCTAACTATGGCTACACCTTC	CASSYSTRDSNYGYTF
.	.	TRBV10-3	TRBJ2-5	TGTGCCACCGGAGGACAGCAAGAGACCCAGTACTTC	CATGGQQETQYF
few	TRBD1	TRBV11-2	TRBJ2-1	TGTGCCAGCAGCTTAGAACAGGGGCCGCCTCAGTTCTTC	CASSLEQGPPQFF
few	TRBD1	TRBV4-1	TRBJ1-2	TGCGCCAGCAGCCAAGAGGCAGGGGGAATCTTCTATGGCTACACCTTC	CASSQEAGGIFYGYTF
.	.	TRBV11-2	TRBJ1-3	TGTGCCAGCAGCCGGGGGTTGGGGTCTGGAAACACCATATATTTT	CASSRGLGSGNTIYF
once	.	TRBV9	TRBJ2-2	TGTGCCAGCGGAAGACAGCCGTCGAACACCGGGGAGCTGTTTTTT	CASGRQPSNTGELFF
.	TRBD1	TRBV9	TRBJ2-1	TGTGCCAGCAGCGTAGAGGGCTCGACAGGGGCGGTCCCGGAGCAGTTCTTC	CASSVEGSTGAVPEQFF
.	.	TRBV6-5	TRBJ1-2	TGTGCCAGCAGTTACGGGGGGTCTAGCTATGGCTACACCTTC	CASSYGGSSYGYTF
.	TRBD2	TRBV2	TRBJ2-1	TGTGCCAGCAGTTCCGGGACTAGCGGCTACAATGAGCAGTTCTTC	CASSSGTSGYNEQFF
.	TRBD2	TRBV29-1	TRBJ2-3	TGCAGCGTTGGGAGCGGGAGAACCTTCGGAGGGACAGATACGCAGTATTTT	CSVGSGRTFGGTDTQYF
.	.	TRBV30	TRBJ2-7	TGTGCCTGGAGTCCTGGGAGGTTAGACTACGAGCAGTACTTC	CAWSPGRLDYEQYF
.	.	TRBV19	TRBJ2-4	TGTGCCAGTAGTCGCGGACAAGCCTCCGCCAAAAACATTCAGTACTTC	CASSRGQASAKNIQYF
.	.	TRBV5-4	TRBJ1-2	TGTGCCAGCAGCTTTGGGGGGGCTAACTATGGCTACACCTTC	CASSFGGANYGYTF
.	.	TRBV6-5	TRBJ1-4	TGTGCCAGCAGTTACCTCGCGGGTAATGAAAAACTGTTTTTT	CASSYLAGNEKLFF
.	.	TRBV13	TRBJ1-1	TGTGCCAGCAGCCGAAGACAGAAAGGGGACACTGAAGCTTTCTTT	CASSRRQKGDTEAFF
.	.	TRBV27	TRBJ2-7	TGTGCCAGCAGTTTCCGAGGGTGGCAGTCGTGGGAGCAGTACTTC	CASSFRGWQSWEQYF
once	TRBD1	TRBV12-5	TRBJ2-1	TGTGCTAGTGGTTTCCACGACAGGGCGTATGAGCAGTTCTTC	CASGFHDRAYEQFF